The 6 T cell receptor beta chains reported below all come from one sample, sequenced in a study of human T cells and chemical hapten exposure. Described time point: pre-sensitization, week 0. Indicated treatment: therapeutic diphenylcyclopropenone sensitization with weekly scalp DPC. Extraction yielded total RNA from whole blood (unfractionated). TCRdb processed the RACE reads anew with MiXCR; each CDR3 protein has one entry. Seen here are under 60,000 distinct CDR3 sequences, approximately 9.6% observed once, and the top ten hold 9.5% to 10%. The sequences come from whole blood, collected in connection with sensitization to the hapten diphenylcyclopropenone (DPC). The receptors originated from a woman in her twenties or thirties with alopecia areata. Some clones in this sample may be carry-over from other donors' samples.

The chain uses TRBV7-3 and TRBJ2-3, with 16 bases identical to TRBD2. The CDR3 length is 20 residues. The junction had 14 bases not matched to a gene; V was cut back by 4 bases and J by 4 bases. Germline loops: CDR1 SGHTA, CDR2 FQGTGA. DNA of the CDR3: TGTGCCAGCAGCTCTAAAGCCCCGGGACTAGCGGGGGGGCCGGCAGATACGCAGTATTTT. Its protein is CASSSKAPGLAGGPADTQYF.

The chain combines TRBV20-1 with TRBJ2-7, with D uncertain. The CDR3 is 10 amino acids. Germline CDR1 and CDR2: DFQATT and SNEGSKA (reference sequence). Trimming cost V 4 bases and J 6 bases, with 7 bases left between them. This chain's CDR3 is CSATGPEQYF. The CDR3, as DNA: TGCAGTGCTACGGGTCCCGAGCAGTACTTC.

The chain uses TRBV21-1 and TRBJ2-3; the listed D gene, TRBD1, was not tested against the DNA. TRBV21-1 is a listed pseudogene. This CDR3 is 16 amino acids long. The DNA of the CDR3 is TGTGCCAGCATTCGAGTTGCGGGGGCCATAACAGATACGCAGTATTTT. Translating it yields CASIRVAGAITDTQYF.

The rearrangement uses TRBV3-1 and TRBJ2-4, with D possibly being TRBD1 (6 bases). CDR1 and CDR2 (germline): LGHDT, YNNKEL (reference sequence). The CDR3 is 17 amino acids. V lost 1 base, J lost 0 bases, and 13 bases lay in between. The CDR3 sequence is CASSQVRDIRAKNIQYF. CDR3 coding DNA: TGTGCCAGCAGCCAAGTTCGGGACATACGAGCCAAAAACATTCAGTACTTC.

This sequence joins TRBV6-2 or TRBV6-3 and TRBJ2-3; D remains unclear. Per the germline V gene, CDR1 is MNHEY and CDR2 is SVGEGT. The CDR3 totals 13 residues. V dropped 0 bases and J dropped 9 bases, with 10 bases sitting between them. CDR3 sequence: CASSYSTPGTQYF. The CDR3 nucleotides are TGTGCCAGCAGTTACTCGACCCCAGGAACGCAGTATTTT.

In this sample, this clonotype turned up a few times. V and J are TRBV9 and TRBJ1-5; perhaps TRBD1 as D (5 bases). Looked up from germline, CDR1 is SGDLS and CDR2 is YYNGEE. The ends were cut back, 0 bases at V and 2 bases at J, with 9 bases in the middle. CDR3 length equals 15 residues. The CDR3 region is CASSVGGEGNQPQHF. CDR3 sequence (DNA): TGTGCCAGCAGCGTAGGGGGGGAGGGCAATCAGCCCCAGCATTTT.